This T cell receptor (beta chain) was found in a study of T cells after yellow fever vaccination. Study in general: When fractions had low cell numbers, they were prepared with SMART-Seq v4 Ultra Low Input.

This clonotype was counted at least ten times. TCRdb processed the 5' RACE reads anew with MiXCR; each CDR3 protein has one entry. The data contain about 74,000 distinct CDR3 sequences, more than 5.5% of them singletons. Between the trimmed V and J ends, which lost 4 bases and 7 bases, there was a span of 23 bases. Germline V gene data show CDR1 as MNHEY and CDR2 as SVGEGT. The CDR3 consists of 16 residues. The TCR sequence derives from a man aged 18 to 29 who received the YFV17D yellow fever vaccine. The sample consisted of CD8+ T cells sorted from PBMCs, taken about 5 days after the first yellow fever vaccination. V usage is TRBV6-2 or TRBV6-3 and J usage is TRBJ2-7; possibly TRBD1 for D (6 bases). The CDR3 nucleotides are TGTGCCAGCAGTTCCCTCACGACAGGACCCTCGCGAGAGCAGTACTTC. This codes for CASSSLTTGPSREQYF.